This TCR beta chain was recovered during a study of monozygotic twins with inflammatory bowel disease (dated by TCRdb to between 2018 and 2021). Looking at the study overall: In total, 28 monozygotic twin pairs made up the full study: 19 Danish pairs, all IBD-discordant, plus nine German pairs, of which four were IBD-concordant and five were IBD-discordant. Within discordant pairs, disease-associated traits were sought mainly by comparing IBD patients with their genetically identical healthy co-twins. Each individual had, on average, about 151 000 unique TCRalpha sequences and 181 000 unique TCRbeta sequences available for analysis. Points the paper makes about the study in general: No single strong signal or clonotype linked to IBD turned up in the results, so the idea that one exists was not supported. Compared with healthy twins, IBD patients shared fewer clonotypes with other individuals, and the difference was most pronounced in patients with signs of disease activity. Background noise and inter-individual variability may have been introduced into the repertoires by the differing immunosuppressive treatments among patients. The analysis was unable to tell apart different T cell subtypes. Concordant and discordant twins showed no difference in repertoire similarity, possibly because of limited statistical power. A decrease in TCRbeta repertoire diversity, as measured by inverse Simpson index, was observed in IBD patients compared with their healthy co-twins.

To note about this clonotype: The antigen this receptor binds is unknown.

The germline V gene (reference sequence) provides CDR1 LGHDT and CDR2 YNNKEL. Measured from the cysteine to the phenylalanine, the CDR3 is 16 residues long. No DNA has been recorded. From each donor, a roughly 2.6 ml peripheral blood sample was collected into PAXgene tubes and stored at -80 degrees C. Total RNA was isolated from whole blood with the PAXgene blood miRNA kit on an automated QIAcube, without T cell sorting. Deep TCRalpha and TCRbeta repertoire profiling with unique molecular barcoding was performed on peripheral blood of monozygotic twin pairs concordant or discordant for inflammatory bowel disease. Smoking habits were recorded for all twin pairs, and each individual was classified as a current, former or never smoker. Library method: 5' RACE. For each TCR library, 3,000 to 4,000 ng of total RNA was used. For each sample, cDNA synthesis was carried out in eight separate reactions using SMARTScribe reverse transcriptase. During cDNA synthesis, template switching was used to introduce unique molecular identifiers that contained a 6-nucleotide sample barcode. Two nested PCRs of roughly 16 and 10 cycles amplified the TCRalpha and TCRbeta cDNA, and bead purification followed each PCR. Before amplification, cDNA was treated with uracil DNA-glycosylase and purified using the QIAquick PCR purification kit. The second PCR added Illumina TruSeq-compatible adapters along with sample-specific barcodes. Library quality and concentration were checked on TapeStation and Qubit, and libraries were pooled at approximately 4.7 ng each. Pooled libraries were sequenced on an Illumina HiSeq2500 single-index Rapid Run with 2 x 100 bp reads and custom sequencing primers. The published analysis was carried out like this. PCR and sequencing errors were corrected by UMI-based consensus assembly using MiGEC version 1.2.6. MiXCR version 2.1.1 handled V(D)J alignment, clonotype assembly and CDR3 extraction. To normalise gene usage, clonotype sharing and MAIT/NKT TCR abundance, the analysis used the top 1000, 10 000 and 20 000 clonotypes per sample. After downsampling to 27 000 UMIs, diversity was calculated as the inverse Simpson index using the vegan R package. Paired Mann-Whitney U tests on discordant twin pairs were used, with Benjamini-Hochberg multiple-testing correction. Reads reprocessed by TCRdb are summarized as one entry per CDR3 protein sequence, and DNA is absent. TCRdb, not the original authors, processed these V and J calls. This sample's table lists over 100,000 distinct CDR3 sequences. The ten largest account for around 12% of the sample.

The V gene is TRBV3-1 and the J gene is TRBJ2-1; TCRdb designates TRBD2, a call that cannot be tested without DNA. The TCR comes from a human donor with ulcerative colitis or Crohn's disease, or a healthy co-twin of an affected twin (not recorded which). Material for sequencing was blood. The CDR3 protein is CASSQEWDSNYNEQFF.